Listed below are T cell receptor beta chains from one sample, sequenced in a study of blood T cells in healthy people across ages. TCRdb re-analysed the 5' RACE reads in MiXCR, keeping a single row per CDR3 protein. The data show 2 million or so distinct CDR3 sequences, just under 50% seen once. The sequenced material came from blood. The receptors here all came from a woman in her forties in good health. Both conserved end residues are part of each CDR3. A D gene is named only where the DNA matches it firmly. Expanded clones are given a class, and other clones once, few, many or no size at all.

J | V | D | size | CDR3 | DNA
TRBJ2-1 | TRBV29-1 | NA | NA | CSVEDPSGAVDEQFF | TGCAGCGTTGAAGATCCCTCAGGTGCGGTCGATGAGCAGTTCTTC
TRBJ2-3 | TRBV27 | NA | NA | CASRATASTDTQYF | TGTGCCAGCAGGGCGACGGCGAGCACAGATACGCAGTATTTT
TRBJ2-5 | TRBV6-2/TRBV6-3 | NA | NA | CVSSRGGSIETQYF | TGTGTCAGCAGTCGAGGGGGATCGATTGAGACCCAGTACTTC
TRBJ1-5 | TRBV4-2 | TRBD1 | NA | CASSQDPGTGYNQPQHF | TGTGCCAGCAGCCAAGACCCCGGGACAGGCTACAATCAGCCCCAGCATTTT
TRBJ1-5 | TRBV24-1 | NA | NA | CATGSGNQPQHF | TGTGCCACCGGTTCCGGCAATCAGCCCCAGCATTTT
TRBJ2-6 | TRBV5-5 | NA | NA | CASTNIQGSGANVLTF | TGTGCCAGCACCAATATCCAGGGATCTGGGGCCAACGTCCTGACTTTC
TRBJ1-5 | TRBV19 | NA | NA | CASSLKSRGGNQPQHF | TGTGCCAGTAGCCTTAAATCGCGGGGGGGCAATCAGCCCCAGCATTTT
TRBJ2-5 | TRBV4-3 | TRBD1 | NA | CASSQIRSTGYDSNQETQYF | TGCGCCAGCAGCCAAATCCGTTCGACAGGGTATGACTCTAACCAAGAGACCCAGTACTTC
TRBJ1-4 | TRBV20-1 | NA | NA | CSAGQRGSLGLFF | TGCAGTGCTGGACAGCGGGGATCTTTGGGACTGTTTTTT
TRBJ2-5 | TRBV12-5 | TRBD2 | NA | CASGTGLGGTQYF | TGTGCTAGTGGTACCGGACTAGGCGGAACCCAGTACTTC
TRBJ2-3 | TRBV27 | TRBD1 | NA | CASSLGQAWLNTQYF | TGTGCCAGCAGTTTAGGACAGGCCTGGTTAAATACGCAGTATTTT
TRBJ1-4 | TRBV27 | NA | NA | CASSQFRGEKLFF | TGTGCCAGCAGTCAGTTTCGTGGGGAAAAACTGTTTTTT
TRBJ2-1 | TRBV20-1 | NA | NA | CSAPLQSGGEQFF | TGCAGTGCTCCCCTGCAAAGTGGGGGTGAGCAGTTCTTC
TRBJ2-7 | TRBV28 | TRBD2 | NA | CASRGLAGLSYEQYF | TGTGCCAGCCGGGGGCTAGCGGGGCTTTCCTACGAGCAGTACTTC
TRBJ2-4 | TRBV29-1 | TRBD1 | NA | CSVTTGVNIQYF | TGCAGCGTCACGACAGGGGTAAACATTCAGTACTTC
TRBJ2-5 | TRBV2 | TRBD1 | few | CASRVPRTGFEETQYF | TGTGCCAGCAGGGTACCGCGGACAGGGTTCGAGGAGACCCAGTACTTC
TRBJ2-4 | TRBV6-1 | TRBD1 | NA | CASSSLTRGQGDLRAKNIQYF | TGTGCCAGCTCCTCTCTTACACGGGGACAGGGGGACCTTCGGGCCAAAAACATTCAGTACTTC
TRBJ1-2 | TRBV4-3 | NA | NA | CASSPQSQALQGYTF | TGCGCCAGCAGCCCCCAGTCGCAGGCACTGCAGGGCTACACCTTC
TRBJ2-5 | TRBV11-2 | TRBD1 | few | CASSLGPPTGAIETQYF | TGTGCCAGCAGCTTAGGGCCTCCGACAGGGGCAATAGAGACCCAGTACTTC
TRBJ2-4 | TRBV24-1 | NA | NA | CATSDRSLAKNIQYF | TGTGCCACCAGTGATAGGAGCCTAGCCAAAAACATTCAGTACTTC
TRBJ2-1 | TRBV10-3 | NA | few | CAISRDLQNNEQFF | TGTGCCATCAGCCGGGACTTACAAAACAATGAGCAGTTCTTC
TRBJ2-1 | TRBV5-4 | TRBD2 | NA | CASSPSSGGRYNEQFF | TGTGCCAGCAGCCCCTCTAGCGGGGGACGATACAATGAGCAGTTCTTC
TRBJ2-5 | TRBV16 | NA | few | CASSQSDILKETQYF | TGTGCCAGCAGCCAATCGGACATCTTAAAAGAGACCCAGTACTTC
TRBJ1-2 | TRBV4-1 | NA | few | CASSQPRGASLVFGYTF | TGCGCCAGCAGCCAGCCCCGGGGAGCCTCTCTCGTGTTTGGCTACACCTTC
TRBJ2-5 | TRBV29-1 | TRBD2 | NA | CSVVDLSGEETQYF | TGCAGCGTTGTTGACCTTAGCGGGGAAGAGACCCAGTACTTC
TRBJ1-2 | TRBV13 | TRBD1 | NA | CASSFRGGRGYGYTF | TGTGCCAGCAGTTTCAGGGGGGGTAGAGGCTATGGCTACACCTTC
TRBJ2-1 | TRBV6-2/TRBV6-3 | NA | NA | CASITTPGAGNEQFF | TGTGCCAGCATCACCACTCCGGGGGCCGGCAATGAGCAGTTCTTC
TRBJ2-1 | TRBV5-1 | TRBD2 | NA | CASSLAIAGGYNEQFF | TGCGCCAGCAGCTTGGCCATAGCGGGGGGTTACAATGAGCAGTTCTTC
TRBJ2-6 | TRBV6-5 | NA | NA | CASSYQTEAGANVLTF | TGTGCCAGCAGTTACCAGACAGAGGCTGGGGCCAACGTCCTGACTTTC
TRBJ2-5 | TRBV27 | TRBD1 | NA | CASSLWPGQGGQETQYF | TGTGCCAGCAGTTTATGGCCCGGACAGGGTGGCCAAGAGACCCAGTACTTC
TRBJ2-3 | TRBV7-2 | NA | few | CASARFSSTDTQYF | TGTGCCAGCGCCCGGTTCAGCTCCACAGATACGCAGTATTTT
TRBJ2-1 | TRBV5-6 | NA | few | CASSLGSGVSSYNEQFF | TGTGCCAGCAGCTTGGGATCCGGGGTTAGCTCCTACAATGAGCAGTTCTTC
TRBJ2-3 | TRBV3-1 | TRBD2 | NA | CASSQRTSRDTQYF | TGTGCCAGCAGCCAAAGGACTAGCAGAGATACGCAGTATTTT
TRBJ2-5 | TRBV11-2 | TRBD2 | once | CASSPSGGYGTQYF | TGTGCCAGCAGCCCTAGCGGGGGGTACGGGACCCAGTACTTC
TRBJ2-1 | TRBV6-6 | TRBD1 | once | CASSSTLQGIGEQFF | TGTGCCAGCAGTTCGACCCTACAGGGGATCGGTGAGCAGTTCTTC
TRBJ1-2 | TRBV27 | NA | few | CASSDPSYGYTF | TGTGCCAGCAGTGATCCGAGCTATGGCTACACCTTC
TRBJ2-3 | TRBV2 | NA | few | CASSENWGADTQYF | TGTGCCAGCAGTGAAAATTGGGGAGCCGATACGCAGTATTTT
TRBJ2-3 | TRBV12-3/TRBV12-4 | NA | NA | CASSLEGTPPQSTDTQYF | TGTGCCAGCAGTTTAGAGGGGACCCCTCCCCAGTCCACAGATACGCAGTATTTT